This entry concerns a single T cell receptor (beta chain). Antigen unknown. The data derive from a study of cytomegalovirus exposure and HLA in healthy donors. Whole-study results and caveats: Sequencing had likely introduced a cluster of highly shared sequence variants as an artifact.

Primers for the PCR totalled 60 Vbeta and 13 Jbeta. Clones were read by immunoSEQ multiplex PCR, and TCRdb kept only the in-frame ones, dropping some. The table has about 300,000 clones, 86% seen once; the top ten hold around 4%. Trimming cost V 6 bases and J 8 bases; bases outside gene matches: 10. Per germline, CDR1 MNHEY and CDR2 SVGAGI. The CDR3 is 14 amino acids. The rearrangement uses TRBV6-5 and TRBJ1-1; TRBD1 matches 9 bases. This clonotype was sampled from a man aged 40-50 years in good health and CMV-seropositive. The sample was PBMCs. The CDR3 spells CASSHRDRAVEAFF. CDR3 DNA sequence: TGTGCCAGCAGCCACCGGGACAGGGCGGTAGAAGCTTTCTTT.